This T cell receptor beta chain was sequenced in a study of cytomegalovirus exposure and HLA in healthy donors (TCRdb year 2017). For the study in its entirety: In an earlier analysis of 587 of the donors, less than 350 Gb of sequence data and 117 million unique TCR beta sequences from 150 million to 200 million T cells were reported. Roughly 300 gigabases of sequencing data and 80 million or so unique TCR sequences were included in an early release covering roughly 600 HLA-typed donors. Of the 300 to 500 genotyped donors, 81% were placed in the genetic ancestry cluster associated with self-reported Caucasian donors. The aim of the study was to test whether cataloging public T cell receptors could identify signatures of past pathogen exposure. The study profiled the T cell repertoires of approximately 700 subjects by immunosequencing and related them to cytomegalovirus serostatus. A separate validation cohort of 100 to 150 different subjects was used in addition to the approximately 700-subject first cohort. High-throughput TCR immunosequencing, statistical association of individual TCRs with disease status, and machine learning were combined to predict cytomegalovirus infection status. To study patterns of TCR occurrence, a later analysis re-analyzed previously published TCR beta repertoires from around 670 donors and added high-resolution HLA genotyping. Rather than drawing on any new phenotypic data, the later analysis identified candidate immune exposures from TCR beta sequences and the way those sequences occurred across donors. An earlier analysis of some 500 of the donors used high-throughput TCR beta sequencing to judge whether each TCR beta V gene segment behaved as functional or pseudogenic. Alongside the repertoire data, information on donor age, sex, ethnicity and CMV serostatus was compiled. A later genetic analysis took genome-wide SNP genotypes for about 55% of the roughly 670 donors and used that subset as a discovery cohort. All discovery cohort repertoires had been generated using a single sequencing platform. Both class I and class II loci were covered by HLA typing, at four-digit resolution. The number of typed donors differed by locus: about 629-640 for A, B, C, DRB1 and DQB1; approximately 520 for DQA1; roughly 600 for DPA1; and around 450 for DPB1. Several DR-DQ haplotypes were treated as single units for association and clustering because of strong linkage in the cohort. On average, roughly 240,000 unique TCR beta nucleotide sequences were sequenced per donor among 300 to 500 genotyped donors of the cohort, with 15% to 20% of those sequences being non-productive.

The cohort comprised around 700 healthy bone marrow donors. At the time of sampling, every cohort member was nominally healthy, though immune exposures that went unrecorded were likely present. The donor tested CMV seropositive and was one of the 289 seropositive cohort members. A peripheral blood sample was collected from each donor, and TCR beta sequencing was performed on peripheral blood mononuclear cells. Genomic DNA extraction from the blood cell samples was performed with the Qiagen DNeasy Blood Extraction Kit. As for this clone: The target of this receptor is not known. Base qualities are not at hand, and no much larger clone is one base apart.

Per the germline V gene, SQVTM is the CDR1 and ANQGSEA is the CDR2. The junction shows trimming of 5 bases on V and 14 bases on J, plus 14 bases between the germline ends. From cysteine to phenylalanine, the CDR3 is 10 amino acids long. Here the CDR3 DNA is all that survives: 30 bases in frame from base 1. The receptor library was made with the immunoSEQ multiplex PCR assay. For the multiplex PCR, a mixture combining 60 forward primers for TCR Vbeta segments and 13 reverse primers for TCR Jbeta segments was used. A multiplex PCR assay on genomic DNA amplified the CDR3 region of rearranged TCR beta genes. The amplified TCR beta libraries were sequenced on the Illumina HiSeq System as 87-base-pair reads. The authors' analysis ran thus. A later analysis tallied tens of millions of unique TCR beta chains across the 666 repertoires, and 10 million to 11 million of those chains were shared by two or more donors. To remove PCR and sequencing errors, raw reads were error-corrected and collapsed into unique sequences using a nearest-neighbor algorithm that merged closely related sequences. To assign V, D and J gene segments, CDR3 sequences were aligned to IMGT reference sequences. For a sequence to be retained, a match of at least six nucleotides was required to both a V gene segment and a J gene segment. A rearrangement was called productive if the CDR3 had no stop codons and remained in frame with V and J, and every other rearrangement was called non-productive. CDR3 was defined according to IMGT convention as the region running from the second conserved V-encoded cysteine to the conserved J-encoded phenylalanine. The earlier analysis of approximately 590 of the donors excluded any sequence lacking an unambiguous match to a single V gene segment. In an earlier analysis of approximately 550 of the donors, V segments were called functional above 56.7% productive rearrangements and were called segregating when the between-donor standard deviation exceeded 5%. To diagnose cytomegalovirus status from the catalog of TCR beta chain sequences, a statistical classification framework was built. V and J gene assignment, in a later analysis, came from comparing TCR nucleotide sequences with IMGT/GENE-DB human TR gene sequences. The TCRdist pipeline was used in a later analysis to assign CDR3 sequences and most-parsimonious VDJ recombination scenarios. In a later analysis, each TCR beta chain was defined by its CDR3 amino acid sequence together with its V-gene family, and reads without a unique V-gene family were excluded. In a later analysis, approximately 590 highly shared, low-generation-probability nucleotide sequences were removed to address suspected cross-contamination and a sequencing artifact. In a later analysis, a clonal expansion index was calculated for each public chain from normalized within-repertoire ranks of inferred template counts. In a later analysis, generation probabilities were computed with a VDJ recombination model fitted to out-of-frame rearrangements, and the resulting probabilities were checked against IGoR. In a later analysis, hypergeometric tests were used to score TCR-TCR, TCR-HLA and TCR-CMV co-occurrence, with a repertoire-size bias correction applied to TCR pairs. To estimate false discovery rates, a later analysis permuted the HLA or CMV assignments 20 times. In a later analysis, co-occurring TCRs were grouped using DBSCAN, and TCRdist sequence similarity was added for clustering within HLA-allele-positive subsets. Co-occurrence clustering excluded repertoires with fewer than 30,000 or more than 120,000 public chains, plus five with anomalous nucleotide sharing. TCRdb re-hosts the immuneACCESS table, in-frame sequences only. Its copies lack some clones; in the studies checked, an unresolved V gene accounts for under half of them, and the cause for the rest is not known. V, J and clone size were drawn from that table, and D and trimming were deduced from the DNA. In all, the sample holds about 160,000 clones, and 65% to 85% of those were seen once. 7% of the sample is in the top ten clones.

On the study overall, not on this receptor specifically: A later genetic analysis reported fewer N-insertions in productive TCRs among donors in an Asian-associated ancestry cluster than the approximately 670-donor mean. Compared with equally common non-associated chains, HLA-associated TCR beta chains in a later analysis were more clonally expanded and had lower generation probabilities. According to the authors, the approach could potentially be generalized to other disease states and immunological phenotypes. Assigning TCR associations to individual alleles was difficult when HLA alleles, especially DR and DQ, strongly co-occurred. At a false discovery rate of 0.05, a later analysis linked some 18,000 TCR beta sequences to specific HLA alleles. A further reported finding was that TCR beta sequences accurately predicted the HLA-A and HLA-B alleles for most subjects in the first cohort. Because counts were too low, about 18 rarely observed V segments, including chromosome 9 orphons, were excluded from the earlier analysis of 587 of the donors. The sequencing pipeline was judged likely to have produced a cluster of highly shared sequence variants as a technical artifact. Correlated functional status among segregating V segments might reflect linkage disequilibrium, but an unknown experimental factor could not be ruled out. The classifier was reported to diagnose cytomegalovirus status with high specificity and sensitivity in both the original and validation cohorts. A later analysis reported that several top co-occurrence clusters appeared linked to parvovirus B19, influenza, CMV and Epstein-Barr virus. Broadly in line with IMGT annotations, most TCR beta V segments showed up in productive rearrangements about 87% or about 30% of the time in an earlier analysis of 450 to 600 of the donors. In the study, approximately 160 TCR beta chains were listed as associated with cytomegalovirus. While some public TCRs were present in many individuals, most TCR sequences turned up only very rarely across donors. Because the 87-base-pair reads could not distinguish some IMGT-functional V segments, including TRBV6-2 and TRBV6-3, those segments were excluded. A later analysis found that TCR association rates varied across HLA loci, with DRB1 alleles showing the most associated TCRs and HLA-C alleles the fewest. In a later analysis, most CMV-associated TCR beta chains were found to appear HLA-restricted, with HLA associations seemingly driven largely by CMV exposure. Sequencing depth was assumed to be roughly uniform across donors in the presence/absence analyses, though that assumption may not hold. For the cohort, immune exposure information was limited to CMV serostatus. A later genetic analysis associated a missense DCLRE1C variant with V-gene and J-gene trimming of TCR beta chains, and an independent cohort replicated the association. Only TCR beta chains were sequenced in this cohort, and the absence of alpha or paired-chain data limited detectable features. A few of the identified cytomegalovirus-associated TCR beta chains were confirmed in vitro to be specific for cytomegalovirus antigens. Because HLA typing was missing for some donors at each locus, association tests included only the typed subset.

The chain links TRBV29-1 with TRBJ2-3; perhaps TRBD1 is the D gene, with 6 bases matching. Sequencing was done on a sample of PBMCs. This TCR derives from a woman under 40 in good health and CMV-seropositive. The sequence in DNA is TGCAGCGTTCTGTTAGGGGGACGGTATTTT. It is translated as CSVLLGGRYF.